A selection of T cell receptor beta chains follows, all from one sample in a study of T cell clonotyping in hematopoietic cell transplantation. Using immunoSEQ multiplex PCR, the repertoire was profiled, and TCRdb retains in-frame clones only, with some absent. The data contain 13,000 to 15,000 clones, 95% to 98% of them singletons. The sample in question was peripheral blood mononuclear cells, obtained 30 days after allogeneic stem cell transplant. The receptors originated from a female patient aged 50-59 years who had an allogeneic stem cell transplant from an unrelated donor, so T cells may come from the graft donor. Some clones in this sample may be carry-over from other donors' samples. CDR3s include the opening cysteine and the closing phenylalanine or tryptophan. D genes are given only for firm matches. Clone size appears in some rows only: once, few, many, or a class for an expanded clone.

v_call: TRBV2
j_call: TRBJ1-4
d_call: .
clone_size: .
cdr3_nt: TGTGCCAGCACCCCGGGTCGAAAACTGTTTTTT
cdr3_aa: CASTPGRKLFF

v_call: TRBV5-8
j_call: TRBJ2-3
d_call: TRBD1
clone_size: .
cdr3_nt: TGTGCCAGCAGCCGGACAGGGGGCGCGCATACGCAGTATTTT
cdr3_aa: CASSRTGGAHTQYF

v_call: TRBV4-2
j_call: TRBJ2-7
d_call: .
clone_size: .
cdr3_nt: TGTGCCAGCAGCCAATACCGGGGGGCCAGCTCCTACGAGCAGTACTTC
cdr3_aa: CASSQYRGASSYEQYF

v_call: TRBV29-1
j_call: TRBJ1-3
d_call: .
clone_size: .
cdr3_nt: TGCAGCGTTGAGCCGCAGAGTATTGGAAACACCATATATTTT
cdr3_aa: CSVEPQSIGNTIYF

v_call: TRBV7-6
j_call: TRBJ2-7
d_call: TRBD1
clone_size: once
cdr3_nt: TGTGCCAGCAGCCTACAGGGGGGCGTTGGTTCCTACGAGCAGTACTTC
cdr3_aa: CASSLQGGVGSYEQYF

v_call: TRBV5-1
j_call: TRBJ2-1
d_call: .
clone_size: .
cdr3_nt: TGCGCCAGCAGCTTGGAGTCGACAGCGACCTTCGATGAGCAGTTCTTC
cdr3_aa: CASSLESTATFDEQFF

v_call: TRBV7-2
j_call: TRBJ2-7
d_call: TRBD2
clone_size: .
cdr3_nt: TGTGCCAGCAGCCCTCGGACTAGCCGACCCTACGAGCAGTACTTC
cdr3_aa: CASSPRTSRPYEQYF

v_call: TRBV7-9
j_call: TRBJ2-7
d_call: .
clone_size: .
cdr3_nt: TGTGCCAGCAGCTTAGTCCCGCAGGGGAGGCACGAGCAGTACTTC
cdr3_aa: CASSLVPQGRHEQYF

v_call: TRBV6-4
j_call: TRBJ1-2
d_call: TRBD1
clone_size: .
cdr3_nt: TGTGCCAGCAGTGAGCAAACCCGGGACAGGGATCGGAGAGGCTACACCTTC
cdr3_aa: CASSEQTRDRDRRGYTF

v_call: TRBV6-5
j_call: TRBJ1-1
d_call: .
clone_size: .
cdr3_nt: TGTGCCAGCAGTTACTCTGGGCAGCCGGTCTTCTTT
cdr3_aa: CASSYSGQPVFF

v_call: TRBV6-1
j_call: TRBJ1-5
d_call: .
clone_size: .
cdr3_nt: TGTGCCAGCGGGGGGTACGGCAGCAATCAGCCCCAGCATTTT
cdr3_aa: CASGGYGSNQPQHF

v_call: TRBV6-6
j_call: TRBJ1-1
d_call: .
clone_size: .
cdr3_nt: TGTGCCAGCAGTTACTCTCGCGGCCTTCAGGACACTGAAGCTTTCTTT
cdr3_aa: CASSYSRGLQDTEAFF